This TCR beta chain was recorded in a study of T cell repertoires in cytomegalovirus infection. One entry per CDR3 protein, called by TCRdb with MiXCR from the reads. The table includes around 530,000 distinct CDR3 sequences, 26% detected once. CDR3 size: 15 residues. The V segment lost 5 bases and the J segment 7 bases; nucleotides outside the gene matches: 7. The origin of this receptor is a human donor in good health (CMV status not recorded). Some clones in this sample may be carry-over from other donors' samples. The sample consisted of PBMCs. The chain joins TRBV5-7 to TRBJ2-1; 12 bases line up with TRBD2. TRBV5-7 is annotated as an ORF whose role is uncertain. The CDR3 bases are TGTGCCAGCAGGCTGACTAGCGGGAGAGTAAATGAGCAGTTCTTC. This sequence encodes CASRLTSGRVNEQFF.